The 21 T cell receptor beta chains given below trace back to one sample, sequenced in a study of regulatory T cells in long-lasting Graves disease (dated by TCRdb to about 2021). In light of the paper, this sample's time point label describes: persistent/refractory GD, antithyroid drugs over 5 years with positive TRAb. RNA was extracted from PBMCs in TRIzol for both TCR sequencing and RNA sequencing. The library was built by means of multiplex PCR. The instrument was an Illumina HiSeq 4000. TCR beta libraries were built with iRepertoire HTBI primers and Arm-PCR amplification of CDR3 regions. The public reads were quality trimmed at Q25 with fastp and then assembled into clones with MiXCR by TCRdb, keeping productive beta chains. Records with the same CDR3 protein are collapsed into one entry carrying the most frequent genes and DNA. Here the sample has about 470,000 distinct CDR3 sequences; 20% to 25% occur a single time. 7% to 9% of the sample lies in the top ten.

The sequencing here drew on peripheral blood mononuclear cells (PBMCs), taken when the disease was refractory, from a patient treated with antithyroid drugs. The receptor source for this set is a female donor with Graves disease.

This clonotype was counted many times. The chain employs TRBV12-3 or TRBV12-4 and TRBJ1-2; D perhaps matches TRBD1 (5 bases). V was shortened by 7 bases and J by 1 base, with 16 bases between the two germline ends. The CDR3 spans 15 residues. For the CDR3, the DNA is TGTGCCAGCACACAGTGGGACGCTCATAACTATGGCTACACCTTC. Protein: CASTQWDAHNYGYTF.

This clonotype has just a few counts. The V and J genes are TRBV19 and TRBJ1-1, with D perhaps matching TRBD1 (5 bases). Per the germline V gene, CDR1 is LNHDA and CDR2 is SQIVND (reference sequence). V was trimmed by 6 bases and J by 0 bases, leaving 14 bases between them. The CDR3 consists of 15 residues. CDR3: CASSFLLDMNTEAFF. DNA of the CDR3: TGTGCCAGTAGCTTTCTCCTGGACATGAACACTGAAGCTTTCTTT.

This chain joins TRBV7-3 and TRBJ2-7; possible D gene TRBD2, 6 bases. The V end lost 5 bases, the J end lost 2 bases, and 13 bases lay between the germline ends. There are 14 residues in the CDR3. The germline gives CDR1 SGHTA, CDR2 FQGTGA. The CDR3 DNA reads TGTGCCAGCAGCCCCGGACTACCGCCCTACGAGCAGTACTTC. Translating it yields CASSPGLPPYEQYF.

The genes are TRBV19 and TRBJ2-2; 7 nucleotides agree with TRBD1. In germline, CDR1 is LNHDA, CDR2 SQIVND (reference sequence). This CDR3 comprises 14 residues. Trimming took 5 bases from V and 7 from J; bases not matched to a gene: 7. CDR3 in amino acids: CASSPQQGIGELFF. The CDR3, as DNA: TGTGCCAGTAGTCCCCAACAGGGGATCGGGGAGCTGTTTTTT.

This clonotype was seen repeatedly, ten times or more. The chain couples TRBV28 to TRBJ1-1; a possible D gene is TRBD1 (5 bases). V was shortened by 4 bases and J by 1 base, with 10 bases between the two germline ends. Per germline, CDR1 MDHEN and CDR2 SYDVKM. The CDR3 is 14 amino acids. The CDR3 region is CASSSPGRNTEAFF. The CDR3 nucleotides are TGTGCCAGCAGTTCCCCGGGACGGAACACTGAAGCTTTCTTT.

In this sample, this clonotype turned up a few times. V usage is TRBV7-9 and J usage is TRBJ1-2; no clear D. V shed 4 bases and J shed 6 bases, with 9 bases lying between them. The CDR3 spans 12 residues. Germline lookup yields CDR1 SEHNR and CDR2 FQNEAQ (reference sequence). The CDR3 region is CASSSSTDGYTF. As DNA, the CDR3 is TGTGCCAGCAGCTCCTCTACGGATGGCTACACCTTC.

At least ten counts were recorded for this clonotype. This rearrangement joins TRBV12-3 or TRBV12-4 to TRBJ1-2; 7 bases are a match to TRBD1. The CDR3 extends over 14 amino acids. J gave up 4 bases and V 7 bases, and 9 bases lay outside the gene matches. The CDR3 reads CASTPTGSSYGYTF. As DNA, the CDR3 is TGTGCCAGCACCCCGACAGGGTCAAGCTATGGCTACACCTTC.

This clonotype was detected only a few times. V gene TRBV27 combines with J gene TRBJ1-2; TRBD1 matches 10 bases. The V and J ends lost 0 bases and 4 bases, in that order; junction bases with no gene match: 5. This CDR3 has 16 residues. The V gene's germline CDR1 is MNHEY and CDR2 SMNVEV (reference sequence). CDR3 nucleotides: TGTGCCAGCAGTTTATCCCCAAGGGACAGGGGCTATGGCTACACCTTC. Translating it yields CASSLSPRDRGYGYTF.

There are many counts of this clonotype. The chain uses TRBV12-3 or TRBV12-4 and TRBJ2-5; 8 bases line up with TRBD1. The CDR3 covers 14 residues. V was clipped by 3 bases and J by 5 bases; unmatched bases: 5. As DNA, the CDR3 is TGTGCCAGCAGTTTCATGGACAGGGCGGAGACCCAGTACTTC. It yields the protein CASSFMDRAETQYF.

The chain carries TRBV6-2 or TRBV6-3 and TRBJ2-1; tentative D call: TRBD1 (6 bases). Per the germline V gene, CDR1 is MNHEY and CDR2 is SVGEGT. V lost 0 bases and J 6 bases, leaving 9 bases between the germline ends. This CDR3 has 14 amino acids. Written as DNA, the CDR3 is TGTGCCAGCAGTTACTCCCCGACAGGCAATGAGCAGTTCTTC. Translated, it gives CASSYSPTGNEQFF.

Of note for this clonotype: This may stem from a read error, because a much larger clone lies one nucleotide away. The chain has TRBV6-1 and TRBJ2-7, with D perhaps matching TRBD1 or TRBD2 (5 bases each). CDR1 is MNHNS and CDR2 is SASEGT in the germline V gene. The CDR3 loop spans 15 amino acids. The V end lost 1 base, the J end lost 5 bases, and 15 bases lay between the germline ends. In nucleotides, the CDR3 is TGTGCCAGCAGTGAAGGGACAAGGAGGTCTCACGAGCAGTACTTC. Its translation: CASSEGTRRSHEQYF.

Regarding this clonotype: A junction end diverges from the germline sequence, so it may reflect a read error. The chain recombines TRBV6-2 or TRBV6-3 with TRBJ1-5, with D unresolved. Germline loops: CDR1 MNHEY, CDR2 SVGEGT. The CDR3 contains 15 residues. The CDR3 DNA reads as TGTGCCGGCAGTAGACAACCCTATAGCAATCAGCCCCAGCATTTT. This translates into CAGSRQPYSNQPQHF.

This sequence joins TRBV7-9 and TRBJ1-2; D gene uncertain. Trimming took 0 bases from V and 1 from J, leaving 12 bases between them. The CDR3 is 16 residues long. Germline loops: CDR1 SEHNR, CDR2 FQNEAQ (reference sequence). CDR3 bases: TGTGCCAGCAGCTTAGCGCTTTCCGAAATTAACTATGGCTACACCTTC. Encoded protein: CASSLALSEINYGYTF.

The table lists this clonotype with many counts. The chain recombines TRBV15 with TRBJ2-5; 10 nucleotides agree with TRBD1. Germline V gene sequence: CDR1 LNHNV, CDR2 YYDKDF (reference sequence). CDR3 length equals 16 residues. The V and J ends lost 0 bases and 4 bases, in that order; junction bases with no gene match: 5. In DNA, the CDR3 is TGTGCCACCAGCAGAGATTCATGGACAGGGGGAGAGACCCAGTACTTC. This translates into CATSRDSWTGGETQYF.

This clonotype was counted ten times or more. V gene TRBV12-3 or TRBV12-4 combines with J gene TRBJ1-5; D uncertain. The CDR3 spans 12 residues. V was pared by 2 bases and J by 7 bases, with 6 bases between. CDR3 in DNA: TGTGCCAGCAGTTTACCGGGCCAGCCCCAGCATTTT. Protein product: CASSLPGQPQHF.

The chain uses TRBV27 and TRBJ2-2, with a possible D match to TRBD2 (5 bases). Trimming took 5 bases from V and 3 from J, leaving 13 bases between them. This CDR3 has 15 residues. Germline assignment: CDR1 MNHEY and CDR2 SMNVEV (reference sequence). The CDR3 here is CASSTGNVDTGELFF. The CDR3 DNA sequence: TGTGCCAGCAGTACCGGGAATGTGGACACCGGGGAGCTGTTTTTT.

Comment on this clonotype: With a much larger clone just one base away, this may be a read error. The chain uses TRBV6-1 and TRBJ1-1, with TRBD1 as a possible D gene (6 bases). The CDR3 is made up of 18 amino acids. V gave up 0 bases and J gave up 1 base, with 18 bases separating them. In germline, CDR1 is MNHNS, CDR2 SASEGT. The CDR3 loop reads CASSEARHTGLGNTEAFF. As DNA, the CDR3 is TGTGCCAGCAGTGAAGCGAGACATACAGGGCTCGGGAACACTGAAGCTTTCTTT.

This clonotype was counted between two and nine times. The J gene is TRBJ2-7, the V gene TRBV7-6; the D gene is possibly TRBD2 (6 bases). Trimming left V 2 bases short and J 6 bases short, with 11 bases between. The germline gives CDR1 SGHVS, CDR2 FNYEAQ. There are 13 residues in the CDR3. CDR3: CASSLFRGSEQYF. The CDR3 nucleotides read TGTGCCAGCAGCTTATTCCGGGGGAGCGAGCAGTACTTC.

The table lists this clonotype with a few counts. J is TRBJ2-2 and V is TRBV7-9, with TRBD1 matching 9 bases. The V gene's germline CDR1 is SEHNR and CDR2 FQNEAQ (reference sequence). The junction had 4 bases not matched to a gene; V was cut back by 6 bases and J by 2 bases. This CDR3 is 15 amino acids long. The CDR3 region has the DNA TGTGCCAGCAGGTTGGGACAGGGCAACACCGGGGAGCTGTTTTTT. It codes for CASRLGQGNTGELFF. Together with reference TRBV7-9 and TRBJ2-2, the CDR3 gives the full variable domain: DTGVSQNPRHKITKRGQNVTFRCDPISEHNRLYWYRQTLGQGPEFLTYFQNEAQLEKSRLLSDRFSAERPKGSFSTLEIQRTEQGDSAMYLCASRLGQGNTGELFFGEGSRLTVL.

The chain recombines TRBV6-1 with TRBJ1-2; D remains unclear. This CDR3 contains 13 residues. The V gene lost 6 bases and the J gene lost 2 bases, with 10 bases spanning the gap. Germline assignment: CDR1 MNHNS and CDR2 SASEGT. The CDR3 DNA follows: TGTGCCAGCAGACTTATAAGAAACTATGGCTACACCTTC. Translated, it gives CASRLIRNYGYTF.

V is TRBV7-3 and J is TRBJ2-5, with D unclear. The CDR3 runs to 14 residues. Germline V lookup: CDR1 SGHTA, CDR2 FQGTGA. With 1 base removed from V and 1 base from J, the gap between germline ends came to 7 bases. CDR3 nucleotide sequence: TGTGCCAGCAGCTTAAAGTCAGCCCAAGAGACCCAGTACTTC. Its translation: CASSLKSAQETQYF.